The 26 T cell receptor beta chains presented below share a single source sample, sequenced in a study of T cells after yellow fever vaccination. Via MiXCR, TCRdb re-called the 5' RACE reads, giving one row per CDR3 protein. The table has hundreds of thousands of distinct CDR3 sequences, roughly 3.5% seen once; the top ten hold about 25%. Sequencing was performed on PBMCs, taken on the day of the yellow fever booster vaccination. The receptors come from a man aged 18 to 29 who received the YFV17D yellow fever vaccine.

The chain joins TRBV5-6 to TRBJ2-2; 7 bases agree with TRBD1. The CDR3 is made up of 20 amino acids. Germline V CDR1 and CDR2: SGHDT, YYEEEE. The J segment lost 2 bases and the V segment lost 4 bases, leaving 20 bases of the junction unmatched. Written as DNA, the CDR3 is TGTGCCAGCAGCCGAATTACCGGGACAGTTTTTGCCAGAAACACCGGGGAGCTGTTTTTT. It yields the protein CASSRITGTVFARNTGELFF. Looking up the rest from reference TRBV5-6 and TRBJ2-2 gives the full variable domain: DAGVTQSPTHLIKTRGQQVTLRCSPKSGHDTVSWYQQALGQGPQFIFQYYEEEERQRGNFPDRFSGHQFPNYSSELNVNALLLGDSALYLCASSRITGTVFARNTGELFFGEGSRLTVL.

This clonotype has at least ten counts. The DNA of the CDR3 is TGTGCCAGCAGCGTAGTTTGGAACACAGATACGCAGTATTTT. Encoded protein: CASSVVWNTDTQYF. V usage is TRBV9 and J usage is TRBJ2-3; D gene uncertain. The CDR3 runs 14 residues. Germline V gives CDR1 SGDLS, CDR2 YYNGEE. Trimming shortened V by 0 bases and J by 2 bases, and 7 bases separated the two germline ends.

The table lists this clonotype with many counts. The chain joins TRBV25-1 to TRBJ2-5; D not resolved. With 6 bases removed from V and 2 bases from J, the gap between germline ends came to 13 bases. This CDR3 is 14 amino acids long. Germline lookup yields CDR1 MGHDK and CDR2 SYGVNS. The CDR3 DNA reads as TGTGCCAGCAGAGATCATATCCTTCAAGAGACCCAGTACTTC. Translation: CASRDHILQETQYF. The entire variable domain, with the rest obtained from reference TRBV25-1 and TRBJ2-5, is as follows: EADIYQTPRYLVIGTGKKITLECSQTMGHDKMYWYQQDPGMELHLIHYSYGVNSTEKGDLSSESTVSRIRTEHFPLTLESARPSHTSQYLCASRDHILQETQYFGPGTRLLVL.

The chain couples TRBV7-2 to TRBJ1-2; a weak D match, TRBD1 (5 bases). The CDR3 is 14 amino acids. From germline, CDR1 is SGHTA and CDR2 FQGNSA. The V end was cut by 4 bases, the J end by 4 bases, with 13 bases between. CDR3 DNA sequence: TGTGCCAGCAGCTCATTCCAGGGCGGCTATGGCTACACCTTC. Translating gives CASSSFQGGYGYTF.

The sample holds a few counts of this clonotype. This chain links TRBV4-1 with TRBJ1-4; TRBD1 agrees at 10 bases. Germline CDR1 reads MGHRA; CDR2 reads YSYEKL. This CDR3 spans 19 amino acids. The ends lost 1 base at V and 6 bases at J; junction bases unmatched: 14. Here the CDR3 DNA reads TGCGCCAGCAGCCAAGGTCGACAGGGGGCAGGGAATTGGGATGAAAAACTGTTTTTT. It is translated as CASSQGRQGAGNWDEKLFF.

This clonotype was counted a few times. The CDR3 DNA sequence: TGTGCCAGCTCACCTAGCGAAACTATAATCTCTGGCTACACCTTC. Translated: CASSPSETIISGYTF. The rearrangement joins TRBV18 to TRBJ1-2; D unresolved. This CDR3 has 15 amino acids. Trimming cost V 3 bases and J 7 bases, with 18 bases left between them. The germline V gene has CDR1 KGHSH and CDR2 LQKENI.

Many counts were recorded for this clonotype. The V and J genes are TRBV7-2 and TRBJ2-3; possibly TRBD1 for D (5 bases). V was pared by 3 bases and J by 1 base, with 5 bases between. Looked up from germline, CDR1 is SGHTA and CDR2 is FQGNSA. The CDR3 runs 13 residues. CDR3 DNA sequence: TGTGCCAGCAGCTTCAGGGGCACAGATACGCAGTATTTT. Amino acid sequence: CASSFRGTDTQYF.

In this sample, this clonotype turned up a few times. The V call is TRBV19, the J call TRBJ1-6, with TRBD1 as a possible D gene (6 bases). Trimming took off 6 bases at V and 14 bases at J, with 20 bases between the two ends. The CDR3 contains 14 residues. CDR1 and CDR2 (germline): LNHDA, SQIVND (reference sequence). The DNA for the CDR3 is TGTGCCAGTAGCTTGGACAGCCAGGCGATCTCCCTCCACTTT. Its translation is CASSLDSQAISLHF.

A few counts support this clonotype. V and J are TRBV20-1 and TRBJ2-7; the D is unclear. There are 16 residues in the CDR3. The V and J ends lost 6 bases and 8 bases respectively, with 29 bases between them. Germline V CDR1 and CDR2: DFQATT, SNEGSKA (reference sequence). CDR3 DNA: TGCAGTGCCATATACTTGAGGCCGGGTAGACCTACGAAGCAGTACTTC. Translated: CSAIYLRPGRPTKQYF.

The chain joins TRBV27 to TRBJ1-5; no reliable D call. This CDR3 contains 14 residues. V was pared by 5 bases and J by 0 bases, with 8 bases between. The germline V gene has CDR1 MNHEY and CDR2 SMNVEV (reference sequence). The CDR3 region is CASSPLNSNQPQHF. DNA of the CDR3: TGTGCCAGCAGTCCCTTGAATAGCAATCAGCCCCAGCATTTT.

This clonotype has just a few counts. The V and J genes are TRBV6-5 and TRBJ1-6; D is undetermined. Germline V gene data show CDR1 as MNHEY and CDR2 as SVGAGI. This CDR3 spans 14 amino acids. The V gene lost 3 bases and the J gene lost 5 bases, with 8 bases spanning the gap. The CDR3: CASSYRLDNSPLHF. In DNA, the CDR3 is TGTGCCAGCAGTTATCGCTTGGATAATTCACCCCTCCACTTT.

In this sample, this clonotype turned up many times. This sequence joins TRBV7-6 and TRBJ1-1; 8 nucleotides agree with TRBD1. V lost 5 bases to trimming and J lost 1 base; unmatched junction nucleotides: 6. Per the germline V gene, CDR1 is SGHVS and CDR2 is FNYEAQ. The CDR3 has 15 amino acids. CDR3 coding DNA: TGTGCCAGCAGCCGCGGAGGACAGGGGAACACTGAAGCTTTCTTT. This codes for CASSRGGQGNTEAFF.

In its sample, this clonotype was seen a few times. This chain uses TRBV25-1 with TRBJ2-7; TRBD2 matches 13 bases. V was pared by 4 bases and J by 2 bases, with 5 bases of the junction left unmatched. The CDR3 spans 16 residues. Per germline, CDR1 MGHDK and CDR2 SYGVNS. CDR3 residues: CASSVAGLAGAYEQYF. CDR3 in DNA: TGTGCCAGCAGTGTCGCCGGACTAGCGGGGGCCTACGAGCAGTACTTC.

This clonotype has only a few counts. J is TRBJ2-2 and V is TRBV7-8; D tentatively fits TRBD1 or TRBD2 (5 bases each). This CDR3 is built from 13 residues. The germline CDR1 and CDR2 sequences are SGHVS and FQNEAQ. V was shortened by 4 bases and J by 7 bases, with 10 bases between the two germline ends. The CDR3 DNA follows: TGTGCCAGCAGCTCGGGACGGATCGGGGAGCTGTTTTTT. It encodes CASSSGRIGELFF.

About this clonotype itself: It may be a read error: a sequence one base away is much more abundant. CDR3 protein: CASSGGVEGGLDEQFF. In nucleotides, the CDR3 is TGTGCCAGCAGCGGAGGAGTAGAGGGGGGACTCGATGAGCAGTTCTTC. The V gene is TRBV7-2, the J gene TRBJ2-1; tentatively, D is TRBD1 or TRBD2 (6 bases each). V was pared by 5 bases and J by 8 bases, with 22 bases between. In germline, CDR1 is SGHTA, CDR2 FQGNSA. The CDR3 contains 16 residues.

This clonotype was seen many times. This chain links TRBV18 with TRBJ2-5; no reliable D call. This CDR3 is 13 amino acids long. Germline V gene sequence: CDR1 KGHSH, CDR2 LQKENI. The ends were cut back, 3 bases at V and 3 bases at J, with 8 bases in the middle. CDR3 residues: CASSPRVEETQYF. CDR3 DNA sequence: TGTGCCAGCTCACCCCGGGTCGAAGAGACCCAGTACTTC.

In this sample, this clonotype turned up many times. The CDR3 spells CASSREPNEQFF. DNA of the CDR3: TGCGCCAGCAGCCGAGAACCCAATGAGCAGTTCTTC. The chain uses TRBV4-1 and TRBJ2-1, with unresolved D. Germline loops: CDR1 MGHRA, CDR2 YSYEKL. This CDR3 contains 12 residues. Trimming removed 4 bases at V and 6 bases at J, with 7 bases between.

The chain carries TRBV20-1 and TRBJ1-1; a weak D match, TRBD1 (6 bases). The CDR3 contains 13 residues. In germline, CDR1 is DFQATT, CDR2 SNEGSKA (reference sequence). Trimming cost V 6 bases and J 5 bases, with 16 bases left between them. This chain's CDR3 is CSAPTGSSTEAFF. The DNA of the CDR3 is TGCAGTGCCCCAACAGGGTCATCTACTGAAGCTTTCTTT.

J is TRBJ1-2 and V is TRBV7-9, with D unresolved. Germline CDR1 reads SEHNR; CDR2 reads FQNEAQ (reference sequence). The CDR3 spans 17 residues. The V gene lost 5 bases and the J gene lost 3 bases, with 22 bases spanning the gap. The CDR3 is CASSTRPGLPDHYGYTF. The CDR3 DNA reads TGTGCCAGCAGCACCCGCCCCGGGCTCCCGGACCACTATGGCTACACCTTC.

The table lists this clonotype with many counts. The CDR3 loop reads CSATGTPKHEAFF. The CDR3 region has the DNA TGCAGTGCTACCGGGACACCAAAGCATGAAGCTTTCTTT. The chain couples TRBV20-1 to TRBJ1-1; D may be TRBD1 (6 bases). Trimming took 4 bases from V and 7 from J, leaving 16 bases between them. The CDR3 spans 13 residues. Germline V gene sequence: CDR1 DFQATT, CDR2 SNEGSKA (reference sequence).

There are many counts of this clonotype. This rearrangement joins TRBV7-9 to TRBJ2-7, with D maybe TRBD1 (6 bases). The V end was cut by 5 bases, the J end by 5 bases, with 13 bases between. Looked up from germline, CDR1 is SEHNR and CDR2 is FQNEAQ (reference sequence). The CDR3 runs 13 residues. DNA of the CDR3: TGTGCCAGCAGCATAACTACAGGGAACGAGCAGTACTTC. Translation gives CASSITTGNEQYF.

This clonotype has more than one count but fewer than ten. The DNA of the CDR3 is TGTGCCAGCAGCTTAAGTAGGGGGACTAGCGACAATGAGCAGTTCTTC. Its translation is CASSLSRGTSDNEQFF. V and J are TRBV7-3 and TRBJ2-1; TRBD2 matches at 10 bases. V dropped 1 base and J dropped 5; count of bases not matched to a gene: 5. Germline assignment: CDR1 SGHTA and CDR2 FQGTGA. The CDR3 runs 16 residues.

This clonotype was recorded at least ten times. CDR3 loop: CASSTSQWDGYTF. The CDR3 coding sequence is TGCGCCAGCAGCACCAGTCAATGGGATGGCTACACCTTC. The V and J genes are TRBV4-3 and TRBJ1-2; D not resolved. Looked up from germline, CDR1 is LGHNA and CDR2 is YSLEER. The CDR3 consists of 13 residues. Between the trimmed V and J ends, which lost 5 bases and 6 bases, there was a span of 13 bases.

This clonotype was seen at least ten times. The chain links TRBV6-6 to TRBJ2-2; D is perhaps TRBD2 (5 bases). The germline gives CDR1 MNHNY, CDR2 SVGAGI (reference sequence). The CDR3 has 18 amino acids. The V gene lost 0 bases and the J gene lost 0 bases, with 14 bases spanning the gap. In DNA, the CDR3 is TGTGCCAGCAGTTACTCGATAATCCGGGGTCCGAACACCGGGGAGCTGTTTTTT. Translating gives CASSYSIIRGPNTGELFF.

This clonotype has at least ten counts. The chain couples TRBV7-6 to TRBJ2-3; 7 nucleotides align to TRBD2. The length of the CDR3 is 15 residues. Trimming took 8 bases from V and 0 from J; bases not matched to a gene: 8. Germline values: CDR1 SGHVS, CDR2 FNYEAQ. CDR3 protein: CASPIGRASTDTQYF. As DNA, the CDR3 is TGTGCCAGCCCAATTGGGAGGGCGAGCACAGATACGCAGTATTTT.

Many counts were recorded for this clonotype. The gene calls are TRBV5-1 and TRBJ1-2; 10 bases are shared with TRBD1. The CDR3 length is 14 residues. V lost 4 bases, J lost 2 bases, and 2 bases stayed unmatched. Germline V gene lookup returns CDR1 SGHRS and CDR2 YFSETQ. The CDR3 DNA is TGCGCCAGCAGCGGGGGACAGGGGAACTATGGCTACACCTTC. Its protein product is CASSGGQGNYGYTF.